Shown below are 21 T cell receptor beta chains from a single sample sequenced in a study of T cells in Graves' hyperthyroidism and ophthalmopathy. What was amplified from RNA transcripts were TCR beta CDR3 regions. During a first-round RT-PCR of the TCR CDR3, the HTBI primer set was used. TCRdb passed the multiplex PCR reads through MiXCR, listing each CDR3 protein once. The sample contains hundreds of thousands of distinct CDR3 sequences, less than 25% of which appear only once. Material: blood. Every receptor here comes from a man younger than 45 with Graves' ophthalmopathy.

Ten or more counts support this clonotype. The J gene is TRBJ1-6, the V gene TRBV3-1; possible D gene TRBD1, 5 bases. The germline CDR1 and CDR2 sequences are LGHDT and YNNKEL (reference sequence). Trimming took 0 bases from V and 14 from J, leaving 17 bases between them. The CDR3 loop spans 15 amino acids. CDR3 nucleotide sequence: TGTGCCAGCAGCCAAGAGGGACCGCGGGGGTTAACCCTCCACTTT. Translation gives CASSQEGPRGLTLHF.

Ten or more counts support this clonotype. This rearrangement joins TRBV18 to TRBJ2-7, with D uncertain. This CDR3 spans 15 amino acids. Germline CDR1 KGHSH, CDR2 LQKENI. The ends were cut back, 0 bases at V and 0 bases at J, with 9 bases in the middle. The chain's CDR3 is CASSPPLRFSYEQYF. For the CDR3, the DNA is TGTGCCAGCTCACCACCGTTACGGTTCTCCTACGAGCAGTACTTC.

This clonotype occurred many times. The V and J genes are TRBV28 and TRBJ2-3; D is unresolved. V lost 5 bases, J lost 2 bases, and 2 bases lay in between. The CDR3 totals 11 residues. CDR1 MDHEN and CDR2 SYDVKM come from the germline V gene. The DNA of the CDR3 is TGTGCCAGCAGTATCACAGATACGCAGTATTTT. It encodes CASSITDTQYF.

This clonotype was seen many times. This chain links TRBV27 with TRBJ2-1; weak D call: TRBD2 (6 bases). The CDR3 has 15 amino acids. CDR1 MNHEY and CDR2 SMNVEV come from the germline V gene (reference sequence). Trimming left V 0 bases short and J 2 bases short, with 8 bases between. CDR3 loop: CASSLSGSPYNEQFF. CDR3 coding DNA: TGTGCCAGCAGTTTATCCGGGAGCCCCTACAATGAGCAGTTCTTC.

CDR3: CASSQSQGDTDTQYF. The CDR3 nucleotides are TGTGCCAGCAGCCAGTCCCAGGGTGACACAGATACGCAGTATTTT. The J gene is TRBJ2-3, the V gene TRBV4-2; D might be TRBD1 (5 bases). Germline V gene data show CDR1 as LGHNA and CDR2 as YNFKEQ. V lost 3 bases to trimming and J lost 2 bases, with 12 bases between them. CDR3 size: 15 residues.

In its sample, this clonotype was seen many times. The rearrangement links TRBV27 to TRBJ1-6, with D unresolved. Germline CDR1 is MNHEY and CDR2 is SMNVEV (reference sequence). Trimming removed 3 bases at V and 5 bases at J, with 14 bases between. CDR3 length: 16 residues. This CDR3 is CASSFSGPIDNSPLHF. Here the CDR3 DNA reads TGTGCCAGCAGTTTCAGCGGACCTATAGATAATTCACCCCTCCACTTT.

This clonotype was seen more than once but under ten times. This CDR3 is CSARGLAGDYNEQFF. The CDR3 DNA sequence: TGCAGTGCGAGGGGACTAGCGGGGGACTACAATGAGCAGTTCTTC. The rearrangement joins TRBV20-1 to TRBJ2-1; 14 nucleotides agree with TRBD2. CDR1 and CDR2 from the germline V gene are DFQATT and SNEGSKA (reference sequence). The CDR3 spans 15 residues. V lost 6 bases, J lost 3 bases, and 4 bases stayed unmatched.

The chain joins TRBV24-1 to TRBJ2-1; D call uncertain. Trimming left V 9 bases short and J 7 bases short, with 9 bases between. This CDR3 is built from 11 residues. Germline V gives CDR1 KGHDR, CDR2 SFDVKD. CDR3 region: CATGEGNEQFF. In nucleotides, the CDR3 is TGTGCCACCGGAGAAGGGAATGAGCAGTTCTTC.

This clonotype was detected many times. The chain combines TRBV28 with TRBJ1-5; 10 nucleotides agree with TRBD1. Germline lookup yields CDR1 MDHEN and CDR2 SYDVKM. Losses at the gene ends were 5 bases for V and 2 bases for J; bases not matched to a gene: 12. The CDR3 spans 18 residues. Here the CDR3 DNA reads TGTGCCAGCAGTCGAACCGGGACAGGGGTTGTGGGCAATCAGCCCCAGCATTTT. Translated, it gives CASSRTGTGVVGNQPQHF.

This chain uses TRBV20-1 with TRBJ2-7; perhaps TRBD1 as D (7 bases). V was trimmed by 6 bases and J by 9 bases, leaving 15 bases between them. Germline V gene lookup returns CDR1 DFQATT and CDR2 SNEGSKA (reference sequence). This CDR3 contains 11 residues. The CDR3 sequence: CSARGEARQYF. The CDR3 DNA follows: TGCAGTGCCAGGGGGGAAGCAAGGCAGTACTTC.

This clonotype came up many times. The chain is built from TRBV28 and TRBJ2-1; 12 nucleotides match TRBD1. The CDR3 extends over 15 amino acids. Germline V CDR1 and CDR2: MDHEN, SYDVKM. With V trimmed by 5 bases and J by 8 bases, 7 bases remained unmatched. The CDR3 sequence is CASSPGTGGNDEQFF. The CDR3 DNA reads as TGTGCCAGCAGTCCCGGGACAGGGGGCAACGATGAGCAGTTCTTC.

The chain employs TRBV6-1 and TRBJ2-4; 7 bases align to TRBD1. This CDR3 region has 15 residues. Trimming removed 10 bases from V and 0 bases from J; junction bases left unmatched: 9. Germline V gives CDR1 MNHNS, CDR2 SASEGT. The CDR3 sequence: CATKMGTAAKNIQYF. CDR3 DNA: TGTGCCACGAAAATGGGGACAGCAGCCAAAAACATTCAGTACTTC.

This clonotype appeared a few times. The chain has TRBV9 and TRBJ2-1; no firm D call. V was cut by 0 bases and J by 9 bases, with 10 bases left in between. The CDR3 is 13 residues long. CDR1 and CDR2 (germline): SGDLS, YYNGEE. CDR3 residues: CASSVGSGVEQFF. Here the CDR3 DNA reads TGTGCCAGCAGCGTAGGGTCTGGGGTTGAGCAGTTCTTC.

The V call is TRBV6-2 or TRBV6-3, the J call TRBJ2-6; 8 nucleotides agree with TRBD1. From germline, CDR1 is MNHEY and CDR2 SVGEGT. V lost 0 bases and J lost 0; bases outside the gene matches: 4. The CDR3 runs 18 residues. CDR3 amino acids: CASSYSGQGLSGANVLTF. The CDR3 coding sequence is TGTGCCAGCAGTTACTCTGGACAGGGCCTCTCTGGGGCCAACGTCCTGACTTTC.

The chain employs TRBV7-8 and TRBJ2-7, with TRBD2 matching 9 bases. This CDR3 has 18 amino acids. Germline V CDR1 and CDR2: SGHVS, FQNEAQ. V lost 1 base and J lost 0; bases outside the gene matches: 10. CDR3 region: CASSLGLAEPPSSYEQYF. As DNA, the CDR3 is TGTGCCAGCAGCTTAGGACTAGCGGAGCCCCCCAGCTCCTACGAGCAGTACTTC.

This clonotype appeared a few times. The genes are TRBV19 and TRBJ1-1; 7 bases line up with TRBD1. With 6 bases clipped from V and 2 bases from J, the junction kept 9 bases outside the gene matches. The CDR3 has 15 amino acids. The germline V gene has CDR1 LNHDA and CDR2 SQIVND (reference sequence). CDR3 in amino acids: CASRDRQGINTEAFF. CDR3 bases: TGTGCCAGTAGGGATAGACAGGGTATCAACACTGAAGCTTTCTTT.

Comment on this clonotype: A much larger clone lies a single base off, so this may be a read error. The chain is built from TRBV10-3 and TRBJ2-3, with 8 nucleotides matching TRBD1. Germline loops: CDR1 ENHRY, CDR2 SYGVKD. With 5 bases clipped from V and 6 bases from J, the junction kept 10 bases outside the gene matches. CDR3 length: 15 residues. As DNA, the CDR3 is TGTGCCATCAGTACAGTAGGACAGGGTCGGGATACGCAGTATTTT. This codes for CAISTVGQGRDTQYF.

This clonotype was observed a few times. V is TRBV7-9 and J is TRBJ1-2; no definite D call. Germline CDR1 SEHNR, CDR2 FQNEAQ (reference sequence). V was trimmed by 1 base and J by 6 bases, leaving 15 bases between them. The CDR3 contains 15 residues. The CDR3 nucleotides read TGTGCCAGCAGCTTAGGGATCTCGATAAAGGATGGCTACACCTTC. This codes for CASSLGISIKDGYTF.

There are many counts of this clonotype. The chain combines TRBV7-9 with TRBJ1-1, with D perhaps matching TRBD1 (5 bases). The V end lost 8 bases, the J end lost 3 bases, and 19 bases lay between the germline ends. Looked up from germline, CDR1 is SEHNR and CDR2 is FQNEAQ (reference sequence). CDR3 length: 15 residues. For the CDR3, the DNA is TGTGCCAGCGGGTGGTGGGGGGTTGAGGACACTGAAGCTTTCTTT. Amino acid sequence: CASGWWGVEDTEAFF. The full variable domain, its missing parts supplied by reference TRBV7-9 and TRBJ1-1, is DTGVSQNPRHKITKRGQNVTFRCDPISEHNRLYWYRQTLGQGPEFLTYFQNEAQLEKSRLLSDRFSAERPKGSFSTLEIQRTEQGDSAMYLCASGWWGVEDTEAFFGQGTRLTVV.

The table lists this clonotype with many counts. The chain couples TRBV12-3 or TRBV12-4 to TRBJ2-7; no definite D call. V was pared by 5 bases and J by 9 bases, with 14 bases between. This CDR3 is 12 amino acids long. The CDR3 DNA is TGTGCCAGCAGTCCCGGATTCAACGGGCAGTACTTC. Its translation is CASSPGFNGQYF.

In DNA form, the CDR3 reads TGTGCCAGCAGTTCGTGGTCAGGGCAGCCCCAGCATTTT. As protein: CASSSWSGQPQHF. This chain uses TRBV27 with TRBJ1-5, with D maybe TRBD1 (5 bases). The CDR3 consists of 13 residues. V was cut by 4 bases and J by 7 bases, with 11 bases left in between. Germline V CDR1 and CDR2: MNHEY, SMNVEV (reference sequence).